A selection of T cell receptor beta chains follows, all from one sample in a study of blood T cell repertoires in COVID-19. Using immunoSEQ multiplex PCR, the repertoire was profiled, and TCRdb retains in-frame clones only, with some absent. This table holds 60,000 to 80,000 clones, roughly 89% found once. Sequenced: peripheral blood. The receptors come from a man aged 60-69 years with acute or convalescent COVID-19. Each CDR3 is given with its conserved first and last residue. D genes are given only for firm matches. Clone size is shown for a subset of rows, as once, few, many or a class of expanded clone.

CDR3 length	clone size	D gene	V gene	J gene	CDR3 DNA	CDR3 protein
15	.	.	TRBV9	TRBJ2-1	TGTGCCAGCAGCGAAGGAGGCGTCTCCTACAATGAGCAGTTCTTC	CASSEGGVSYNEQFF
12	.	.	TRBV27	TRBJ1-4	TGTGCCAGCAGTTTCCGAGGAGAAAAACTGTTTTTT	CASSFRGEKLFF
14	.	TRBD1	TRBV5-1	TRBJ2-7	TGCGCCAGCAGCCCAGGGACAGGGGGCCTCGAGCAGTACTTC	CASSPGTGGLEQYF
14	.	.	TRBV19	TRBJ1-4	TGTGCCAGTAGTATAAATACGGGAACTGAAAAACTGTTTTTT	CASSINTGTEKLFF
16	.	TRBD2	TRBV5-1	TRBJ2-3	TGCGCCAGCAGCGTAGGGACTAGCGGGGATACAGATACGCAGTATTTT	CASSVGTSGDTDTQYF
16	.	.	TRBV5-1	TRBJ2-2	TGCGCCAGCAGCACCCGGGGGATCACGAACACCGGGGAGCTGTTTTTT	CASSTRGITNTGELFF
15	few	.	TRBV19	TRBJ1-6	TGTGCCAGTAAAGGACCGGGACTTGAGAATTCACCCCTCCACTTT	CASKGPGLENSPLHF
12	.	.	TRBV3-1/TRBV3-2	TRBJ1-2	TGTGCCAGCAGCCAAGAACGGGTGGGCTACACCTTC	CASSQERVGYTF
15	.	TRBD1	TRBV4-1	TRBJ2-3	TGCGCCAGCAGCCAAGAACGGGACAGGGGAGATACGCAGTATTTT	CASSQERDRGDTQYF
15	.	TRBD2	TRBV6-5	TRBJ2-1	TGTGCCACCCGAAGCGGGCTAGCGGGGTTCAATGAGCAGTTCTTC	CATRSGLAGFNEQFF
13	.	TRBD1	TRBV29-1	TRBJ1-1	TGCAGCGTTGAAGTAGGACAGGGAACTGAAGCTTTCTTT	CSVEVGQGTEAFF
18	.	TRBD1	TRBV24-1	TRBJ2-5	TGTGCCACCAGTGACTCCGGGACAGAAGTACAGTACCAAGAGACCCAGTACTTC	CATSDSGTEVQYQETQYF
15	.	.	TRBV11-2	TRBJ1-3	TGTGCCAGCAGATCGCTTGACTACTCTGGAAACACCATATATTTT	CASRSLDYSGNTIYF
14	.	.	TRBV9	TRBJ1-5	TGTGCCAGCAGCAAAGGGGTGTTGGATCAGCCCCAGCATTTT	CASSKGVLDQPQHF
18	medium-sized	.	TRBV2	TRBJ2-7	TGTGCCAGCAGTGAAGCACACTTCAATGTCGGGGGGCTCTACGAGCAGTACTTC	CASSEAHFNVGGLYEQYF
15	.	.	TRBV25-1	TRBJ2-1	TGTGCCAGCAGTGAGTCAGGGGGGTACTACAATGAGCAGTTCTTC	CASSESGGYYNEQFF
15	.	.	TRBV5-1	TRBJ1-2	TGCGCCAGCAGCCCGACCGTCCTGGGGGAGGAAATGTACACCTTC	CASSPTVLGEEMYTF
15	.	.	TRBV27	TRBJ2-2	TGTGCCAGCAGTTTACTCAGGATCAACACCGGGGAGCTGTTTTTT	CASSLLRINTGELFF
14	.	.	TRBV7-9	TRBJ1-2	TGTGCCAGCAGCCCCGCGGATTTTAACTATGGCTACACCTTC	CASSPADFNYGYTF
14	.	TRBD2	TRBV6-1	TRBJ2-7	TGTGCCAGCAGTGAAGTAGCGGGTTCCTACGAGCAGTACTTC	CASSEVAGSYEQYF
16	.	.	TRBV7-3	TRBJ2-2	TGTGCCAGCAGCTTAAATTCCCGGCCCGGGGGCGGGGAGCTGTTTTTT	CASSLNSRPGGGELFF
14	.	.	TRBV9	TRBJ1-1	TGTGCCAGCAGCGTAGCTACAGGGAACACTGAAGCTTTCTTT	CASSVATGNTEAFF
17	once	.	TRBV21-1	TRBJ2-4	TGTGCCAGCAGCATTCTTCGACAGGGAGTAGCCAAAAACATTCAGTACTTC	CASSILRQGVAKNIQYF
14	.	TRBD1	TRBV5-1	TRBJ1-1	TGCGCCAGCAGCTTGGGCCCAGGGGGCACTGAAGCTTTCTTT	CASSLGPGGTEAFF
14	once	TRBD1	TRBV2	TRBJ2-7	TGTGCCAGCAGTGAAGGGACAGGGGTTTACGAGCAGTACTTC	CASSEGTGVYEQYF
14	.	.	TRBV5-1	TRBJ2-3	TGCGCCAGCCGGGGACAAACGAGCACAGATACGCAGTATTTT	CASRGQTSTDTQYF
14	.	.	TRBV19	TRBJ1-1	TGTGCCAGTAGTATAGTAGCAGAGAACACTGAAGCTTTCTTT	CASSIVAENTEAFF
15	.	TRBD2	TRBV14	TRBJ2-5	TGTGCCAGCAGCCGACTAGCGGGGGCCCAAGAGACCCAGTACTTC	CASSRLAGAQETQYF
16	.	TRBD1	TRBV5-8	TRBJ1-5	TGTGCCAGCAGCCTGGAGGAGGGGGCAAGCAATCAGCCCCAGCATTTT	CASSLEEGASNQPQHF
16	.	TRBD1	TRBV28	TRBJ1-6	TGTGCCAGCAGTCGGGACAGGGCAGACTATAATTCACCCCTCCACTTT	CASSRDRADYNSPLHF
18	.	TRBD1	TRBV3-1/TRBV3-2	TRBJ1-3	TGTGCCAGCACCCCAAGGACAGGGGATGGAATTGCTGGAAACACCATATATTTT	CASTPRTGDGIAGNTIYF
16	.	TRBD2	TRBV11-2	TRBJ2-1	TGTGCCAGCAGCTTAGGAGGGCGGGAGGCCTACAATGAGCAGTTCTTC	CASSLGGREAYNEQFF
14	.	.	TRBV11-3	TRBJ2-5	TGTGCCAGCAGCCGAGGAGGGAGTGGAGAGACCCAGTACTTC	CASSRGGSGETQYF
16	.	TRBD1	TRBV9	TRBJ2-2	TGTGCCAGCGGGAGGGGACAGGGGACGAACACCGGGGAGCTGTTTTTT	CASGRGQGTNTGELFF
12	.	.	TRBV28	TRBJ1-1	TGTGCCAGCAGTCCCCACCGGACAGAGACTTTCTTT	CASSPHRTETFF
13	.	TRBD2	TRBV19	TRBJ2-1	TGTGCCAGTAGCGGGACTAACTACAATGAGCAGTTCTTC	CASSGTNYNEQFF
15	.	.	TRBV21-1	TRBJ2-1	TGTGCCAGCAGCAAGACTAGCGAGACCTACAATGAGCAGTTCTTC	CASSKTSETYNEQFF
14	.	TRBD1	TRBV7-6	TRBJ2-1	TGTGCCGCGAATGGGGACAGGGACTTCAATGAGCAGTTCTTC	CAANGDRDFNEQFF
16	.	.	TRBV28	TRBJ2-2	TGTGCCAGCAGTCTCTTGATGACGGGGAACACCGGGGAGCTGTTTTTT	CASSLLMTGNTGELFF
13	.	.	TRBV12-3/TRBV12-4	TRBJ2-7	TGTGCCAGCAGTTTAAGACTGGGCTACGAGCAGTACTTC	CASSLRLGYEQYF